A selection of T cell receptor beta chains follows, all from one sample in a study of type 1 and type 2 diabetes patients. TCRdb fed the multiplex PCR reads into MiXCR, producing one record per CDR3 protein. The table includes 270,000 or so distinct CDR3 sequences, roughly 50% detected once. Sequencing was done on a sample of peripheral blood mononuclear cells (PBMCs). All receptors come from a man younger than 30 with type 2 diabetes. CDR3s include the opening cysteine and the closing phenylalanine or tryptophan. Each record gives: V gene, J gene, CDR3 protein.

V gene: TRBV11-2
J gene: TRBJ2-7
CDR3 protein: CASNNSPGLAGNYEQYF

V gene: TRBV19
J gene: TRBJ2-7
CDR3 protein: CASSIAKGLNEQYF

V gene: TRBV6-6
J gene: TRBJ2-7
CDR3 protein: CASSYSSQNYEQYF

V gene: TRBV6-6
J gene: TRBJ2-7
CDR3 protein: CASSYAPGTAPYEQYF

V gene: TRBV19
J gene: TRBJ2-5
CDR3 protein: CASSIAVGSQETQYF

V gene: TRBV12-3/TRBV12-4
J gene: TRBJ1-2
CDR3 protein: CASSGGRGYTF

V gene: TRBV19
J gene: TRBJ1-1
CDR3 protein: CASTLRWLGQNTEAFF

V gene: TRBV6-5
J gene: TRBJ1-3
CDR3 protein: CASSYLGSGNTIYF

V gene: TRBV10-1
J gene: TRBJ1-6
CDR3 protein: CATIKVDETAYNSPLHF

V gene: TRBV2
J gene: TRBJ2-1
CDR3 protein: CASSSYRGNEQFF

V gene: TRBV7-2
J gene: TRBJ2-3
CDR3 protein: CASSLAARYTDTQYF

V gene: TRBV7-2
J gene: TRBJ2-4
CDR3 protein: CASSPGASGLNIQYF

V gene: TRBV4-2
J gene: TRBJ1-4
CDR3 protein: CASSQERQTPNEKLFF

V gene: TRBV6-6
J gene: TRBJ1-5
CDR3 protein: CASNLGQNNQPQHF

V gene: TRBV6-4
J gene: TRBJ2-2
CDR3 protein: CASRKEGGFANTGELFF